This T cell receptor (beta chain) was retrieved from a study of blood T cell repertoires in COVID-19 (TCRdb year 2020). Study-level background: Samples covering the acute and convalescent phases of COVID-19 were provided by collaborators in the United States, Italy and Spain. The prospective study material was composed of cDNA or gDNA derived from T cells, B-cell-depleted T cells, or PBMCs. Subjects who had been exposed to COVID-19, were actively infected with it, or had recovered from it provided the deeply sampled blood TCRbeta repertoires that made up the dataset. The repertoires were released in a freely available public database intended as a resource for research on the immune response to SARS-CoV-2. Samples were obtained from the ongoing ImmuneRACE study (first 160 participants) and from 1,254 subjects provided by 6 global collaborators. A de-identified subject ID, COVID-19 status, age in years and sex were almost always included in the sample metadata. Where HLA class I and class II types were available, the types were taken from metadata supplied by the sample provider, not from assay-based typing.

On this clone itself: Its antigen is not yet known. There are no base qualities to consult, and no much larger clone falls within one base.

The paper's findings and limits, for the study overall: Clinical and demographic metadata were provided uncurated, with the amount varying by source and participant.

TCRbeta CDR3 regions were amplified from genomic DNA by means of the immunoSEQ Assay, a bias-controlled multiplex PCR. The study's own analysis went as follows. The number of nucleated cells in each sample was estimated by amplification of reference gene primers within the assay. Sequence reads were collapsed and filtered to measure the absolute abundance of every unique TCRbeta CDR3 rearrangement. For each sample, productive Simpson clonality was calculated as the square root of Simpson's diversity index across productive rearrangements. Not all clones reach the TCRdb copy of this immuneACCESS table, which keeps in-frame sequences only. Checked studies attribute under half of the gap to unresolved V genes and leave the rest unexplained. That table is the source of V, J and clone size, and D and trimming were worked out from the DNA. This sample holds about 150,000 clones; about four fifths were observed only once. The ten largest make up about 5.1% of the sample.

The collaborating institutions used their own protocols to collect whole blood in K2EDTA tubes. Collaborator samples were shipped for TCRbeta analysis as frozen whole blood, isolated PBMCs, or DNA extracted from either sample type. The TCR originated in a human donor in a cohort sampled during active COVID-19. The sequencing sample was made of peripheral blood.

The sequence in DNA is TGTGCCAGCAGTAACAGGGAAGCGGTTCAGCCCCAGCATTTT. Its translation reads: CASSNREAVQPQHF. The chain couples TRBV6-5 to TRBJ1-5; possibly the D gene is TRBD1, per 6 matching bases. The CDR3 spans 14 residues, from the cysteine through the phenylalanine. Only the CDR3 DNA stays, 42 bases, in frame from base 1. The germline V gene specifies MNHEY as CDR1 and SVGAGI as CDR2. Deletion took 5 bases off V and 6 bases off J, with a span of 14 bases between the germline ends.